This TCR beta chain was sequenced in a study of neoadjuvant anti-PD-1 for oral cavity cancer. Study information: Patients without progression received a fourth nivolumab dose around day 43, then surgical resection on days 50-56.

Stated time point: after neoadjuvant nivolumab, at surgical resection. PBMCs were not maintained or expanded in culture before analysis. Germline V CDR1 and CDR2: SEHNR, FQNEAQ (reference sequence). V shed 5 bases and J shed 1 base, with 23 bases lying between them. This CDR3 is 18 amino acids long. With regard to this clone: Its antigen is currently unknown.

PBMC libraries mostly used 450 to 600 ng of input genomic DNA, with six replicates per sample. Data came from immunoSEQ multiplex PCR; TCRdb stores just in-frame clones and leaves some out. Of some 14,000 clones in the sample, roughly four fifths were seen once. Study observations and caveats: Higher pretreatment blood Treg/Th17 ratios correlated with higher pretreatment blood and lower post-treatment tumor TCRbeta clonality.

Source: PBMCs, taken after nivolumab (anti-PD-1) treatment. The clonotype was recovered from a person aged 35 to 85 with oral cavity squamous cell carcinoma. This chain uses TRBV7-9 with TRBJ1-1, with D possibly TRBD1 on 5 matching bases. The CDR3 protein is CASSLPRVWETSNTEAFF. DNA for the CDR3: TGTGCCAGCAGCCTCCCCAGGGTTTGGGAAACTTCGAACACTGAAGCTTTCTTT.